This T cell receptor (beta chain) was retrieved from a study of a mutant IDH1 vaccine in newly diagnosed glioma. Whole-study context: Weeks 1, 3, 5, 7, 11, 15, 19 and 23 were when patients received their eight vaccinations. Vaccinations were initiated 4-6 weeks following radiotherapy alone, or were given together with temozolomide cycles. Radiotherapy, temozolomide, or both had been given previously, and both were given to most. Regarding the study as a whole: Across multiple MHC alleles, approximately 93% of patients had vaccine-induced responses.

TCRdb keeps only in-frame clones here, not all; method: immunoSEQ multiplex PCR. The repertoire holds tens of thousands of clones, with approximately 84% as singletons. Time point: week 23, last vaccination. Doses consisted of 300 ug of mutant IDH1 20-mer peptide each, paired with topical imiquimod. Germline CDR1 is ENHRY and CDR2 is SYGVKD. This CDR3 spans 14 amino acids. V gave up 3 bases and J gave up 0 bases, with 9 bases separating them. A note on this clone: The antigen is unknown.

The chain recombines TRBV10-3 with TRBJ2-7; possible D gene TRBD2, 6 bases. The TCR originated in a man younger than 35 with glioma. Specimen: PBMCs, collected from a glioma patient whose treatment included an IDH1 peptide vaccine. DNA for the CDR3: TGTGCCATCAGTGACGTAGCGGCCTCCTACGAGCAGTACTTC. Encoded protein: CAISDVAASYEQYF.